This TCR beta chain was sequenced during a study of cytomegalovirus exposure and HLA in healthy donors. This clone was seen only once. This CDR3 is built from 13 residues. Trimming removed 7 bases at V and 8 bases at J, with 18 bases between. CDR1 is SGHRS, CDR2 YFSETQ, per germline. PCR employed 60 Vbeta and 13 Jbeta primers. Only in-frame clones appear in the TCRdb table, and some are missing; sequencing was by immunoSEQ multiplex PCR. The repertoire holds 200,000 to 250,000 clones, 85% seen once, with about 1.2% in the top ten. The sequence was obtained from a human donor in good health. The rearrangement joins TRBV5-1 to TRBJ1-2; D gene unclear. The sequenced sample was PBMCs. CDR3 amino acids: CASAWRAGPGYTF. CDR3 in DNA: TGCGCCAGCGCGTGGAGGGCAGGACCCGGCTACACCTTC.